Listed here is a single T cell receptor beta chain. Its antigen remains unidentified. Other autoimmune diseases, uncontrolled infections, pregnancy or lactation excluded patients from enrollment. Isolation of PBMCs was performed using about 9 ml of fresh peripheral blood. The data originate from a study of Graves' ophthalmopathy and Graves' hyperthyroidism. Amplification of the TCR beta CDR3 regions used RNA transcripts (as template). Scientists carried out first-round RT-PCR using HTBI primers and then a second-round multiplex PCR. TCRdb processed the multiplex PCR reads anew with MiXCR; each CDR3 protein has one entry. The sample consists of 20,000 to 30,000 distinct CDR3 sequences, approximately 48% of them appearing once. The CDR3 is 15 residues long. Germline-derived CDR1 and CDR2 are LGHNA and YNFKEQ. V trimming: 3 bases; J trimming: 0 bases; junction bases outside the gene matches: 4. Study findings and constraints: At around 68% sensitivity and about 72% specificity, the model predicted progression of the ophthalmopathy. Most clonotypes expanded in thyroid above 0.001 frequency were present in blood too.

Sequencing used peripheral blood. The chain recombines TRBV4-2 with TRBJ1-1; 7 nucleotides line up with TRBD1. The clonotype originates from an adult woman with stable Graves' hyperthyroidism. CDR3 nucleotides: TGTGCCAGCAGCCAGGAGGGGGCGATGAACACTGAAGCTTTCTTT. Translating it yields CASSQEGAMNTEAFF.